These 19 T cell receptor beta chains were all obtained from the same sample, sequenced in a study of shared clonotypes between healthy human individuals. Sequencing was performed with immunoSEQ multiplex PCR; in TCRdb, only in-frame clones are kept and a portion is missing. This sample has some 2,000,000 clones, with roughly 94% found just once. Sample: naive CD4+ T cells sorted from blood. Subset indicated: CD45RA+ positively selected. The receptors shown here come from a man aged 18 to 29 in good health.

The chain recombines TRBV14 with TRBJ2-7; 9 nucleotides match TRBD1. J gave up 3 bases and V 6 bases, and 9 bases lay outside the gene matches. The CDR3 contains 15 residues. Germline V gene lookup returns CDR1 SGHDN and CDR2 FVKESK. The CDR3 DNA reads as TGTGCCAGCAGTCTCAGACAGGGGGGTTTCTACGAGCAGTACTTC. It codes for CASSLRQGGFYEQYF.

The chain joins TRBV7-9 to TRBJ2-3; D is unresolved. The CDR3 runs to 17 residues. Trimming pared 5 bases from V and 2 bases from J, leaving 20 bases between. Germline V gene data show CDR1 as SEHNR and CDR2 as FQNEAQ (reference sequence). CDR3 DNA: TGTGCCAGCAGCCCCCCTACTTTGGGCAGTGTCACAGATACGCAGTATTTT. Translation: CASSPPTLGSVTDTQYF.

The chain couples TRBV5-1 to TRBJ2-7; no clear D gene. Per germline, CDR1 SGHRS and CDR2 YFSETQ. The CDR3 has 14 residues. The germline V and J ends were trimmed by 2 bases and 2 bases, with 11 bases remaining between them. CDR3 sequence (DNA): TGCGCCAGCAGCTTACTTGATACGGCCTACGAGCAGTACTTC. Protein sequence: CASSLLDTAYEQYF.

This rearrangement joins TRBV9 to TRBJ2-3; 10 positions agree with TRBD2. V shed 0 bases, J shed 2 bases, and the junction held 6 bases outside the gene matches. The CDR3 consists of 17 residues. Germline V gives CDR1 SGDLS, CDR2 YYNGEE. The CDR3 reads CASSVGSLAGATDTQYF. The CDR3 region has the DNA TGTGCCAGCAGCGTAGGATCGCTAGCGGGGGCCACAGATACGCAGTATTTT.

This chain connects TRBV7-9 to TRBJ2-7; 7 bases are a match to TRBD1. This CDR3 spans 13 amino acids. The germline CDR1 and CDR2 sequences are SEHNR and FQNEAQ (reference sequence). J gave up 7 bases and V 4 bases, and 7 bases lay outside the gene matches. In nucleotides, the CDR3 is TGTGCCAGCAGCTCGCGACAGGGCCTGGAGCAGTACTTC. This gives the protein CASSSRQGLEQYF.

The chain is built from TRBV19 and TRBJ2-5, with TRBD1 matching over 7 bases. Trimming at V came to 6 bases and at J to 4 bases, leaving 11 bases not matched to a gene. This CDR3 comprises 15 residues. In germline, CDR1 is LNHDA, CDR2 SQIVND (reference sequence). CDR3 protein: CASRGDREAPETQYF. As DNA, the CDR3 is TGTGCCAGTAGGGGAGACAGGGAAGCCCCAGAGACCCAGTACTTC.

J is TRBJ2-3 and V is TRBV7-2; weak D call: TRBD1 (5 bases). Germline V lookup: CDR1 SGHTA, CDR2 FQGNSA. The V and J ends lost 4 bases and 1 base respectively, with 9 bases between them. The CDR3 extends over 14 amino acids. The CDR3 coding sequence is TGTGCCAGCAGCTCCCCCAGGGGCACAGATACGCAGTATTTT. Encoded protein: CASSSPRGTDTQYF.

CDR3 DNA: TGTGCCAGCAGCTTAATGGGGACAGTCCCTGGAAACACCATATATTTT. It codes for CASSLMGTVPGNTIYF. The chain has TRBV11-2 and TRBJ1-3; TRBD1 matches 7 bases. Looked up from germline, CDR1 is SGHAT and CDR2 is FQNNGV. There are 16 residues in the CDR3. After removal of 2 bases from V and 2 bases from J, the junction contained 6 bases not matched to a gene. The whole variable domain, remainder taken from reference TRBV11-2 and TRBJ1-3, is EAGVAQSPRYKIIEKRQSVAFWCNPISGHATLYWYQQILGQGPKLLIQFQNNGVVDDSQLPKDRFSAERLKGVDSTLKIQPAKLEDSAVYLCASSLMGTVPGNTIYFGEGSWLTVV.

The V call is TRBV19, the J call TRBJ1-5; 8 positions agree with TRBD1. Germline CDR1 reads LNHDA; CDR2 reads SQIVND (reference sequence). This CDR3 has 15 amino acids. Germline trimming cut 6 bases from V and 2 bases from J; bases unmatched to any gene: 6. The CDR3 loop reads CASREAGQGNQPQHF. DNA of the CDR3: TGTGCCAGTAGGGAGGCGGGACAGGGCAATCAGCCCCAGCATTTT. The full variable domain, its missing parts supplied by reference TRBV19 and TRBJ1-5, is DGGITQSPKYLFRKEGQNVTLSCEQNLNHDAMYWYRQDPGQGLRLIYYSQIVNDFQKGDIAEGYSVSREKKESFPLTVTSAQKNPTAFYLCASREAGQGNQPQHFGDGTRLSIL.

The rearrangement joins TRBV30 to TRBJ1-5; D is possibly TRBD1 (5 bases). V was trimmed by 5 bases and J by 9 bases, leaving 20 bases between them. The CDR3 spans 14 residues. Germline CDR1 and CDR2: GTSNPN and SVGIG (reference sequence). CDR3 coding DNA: TGTGCCTGGGCTTCTCCGGGACCGAGGAGGCCCCAGCATTTT. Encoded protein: CAWASPGPRRPQHF.

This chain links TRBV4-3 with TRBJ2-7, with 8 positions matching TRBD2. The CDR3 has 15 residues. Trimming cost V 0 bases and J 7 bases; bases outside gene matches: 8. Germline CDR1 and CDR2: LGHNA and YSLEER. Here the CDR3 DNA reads TGCGCCAGCAGCCAAGAGCCTAGCGGGTCGATAGAGCAGTACTTC. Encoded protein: CASSQEPSGSIEQYF.

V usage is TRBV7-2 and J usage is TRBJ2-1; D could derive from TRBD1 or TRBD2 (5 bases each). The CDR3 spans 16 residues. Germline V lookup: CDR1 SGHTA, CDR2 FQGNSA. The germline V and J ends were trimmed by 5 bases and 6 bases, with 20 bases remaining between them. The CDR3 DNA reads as TGTGCCAGCAGCCGTACCTATCTGGGGGTAGGCAATGAGCAGTTCTTC. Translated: CASSRTYLGVGNEQFF. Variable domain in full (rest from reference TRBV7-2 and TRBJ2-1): GAGVSQSPSNKVTEKGKDVELRCDPISGHTALYWYRQSLGQGLEFLIYFQGNSAPDKSGLPSDRFSAERTGGSVSTLTIQRTQQEDSAVYLCASSRTYLGVGNEQFFGPGTRLTVL.

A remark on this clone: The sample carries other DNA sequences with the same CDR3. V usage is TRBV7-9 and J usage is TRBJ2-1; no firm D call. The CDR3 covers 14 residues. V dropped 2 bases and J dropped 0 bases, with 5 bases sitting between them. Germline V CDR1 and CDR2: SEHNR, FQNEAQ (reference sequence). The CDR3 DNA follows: TGTGCCAGCAGCTTAAGCGTCTCCTACAATGAGCAGTTCTTC. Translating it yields CASSLSVSYNEQFF.

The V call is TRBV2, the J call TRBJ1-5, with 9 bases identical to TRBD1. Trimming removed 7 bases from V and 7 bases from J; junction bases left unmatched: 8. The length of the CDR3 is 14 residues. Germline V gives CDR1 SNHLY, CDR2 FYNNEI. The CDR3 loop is CASKGQGVPQPQHF. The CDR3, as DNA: TGTGCCAGCAAGGGACAGGGAGTTCCACAGCCCCAGCATTTT. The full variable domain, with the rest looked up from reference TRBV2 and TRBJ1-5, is EPEVTQTPSHQVTQMGQEVILRCVPISNHLYFYWYRQILGQKVEFLVSFYNNEISEKSEIFDDQFSVERPDGSNFTLKIRSTKLEDSAMYFCASKGQGVPQPQHFGDGTRLSIL.

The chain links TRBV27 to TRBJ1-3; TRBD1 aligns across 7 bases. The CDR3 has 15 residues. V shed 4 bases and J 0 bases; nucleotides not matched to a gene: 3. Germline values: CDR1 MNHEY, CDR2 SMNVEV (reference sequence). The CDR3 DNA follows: TGTGCCAGCAGTTCAGGGGGGAGCTCTGGAAACACCATATATTTT. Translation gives CASSSGGSSGNTIYF.

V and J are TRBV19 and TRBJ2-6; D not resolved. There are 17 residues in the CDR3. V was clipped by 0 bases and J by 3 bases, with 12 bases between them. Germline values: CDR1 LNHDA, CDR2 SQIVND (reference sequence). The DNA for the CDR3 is TGTGCCAGTAGTATAGATATCTTAAGGGTTGGGGCCAACGTCCTGACTTTC. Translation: CASSIDILRVGANVLTF.

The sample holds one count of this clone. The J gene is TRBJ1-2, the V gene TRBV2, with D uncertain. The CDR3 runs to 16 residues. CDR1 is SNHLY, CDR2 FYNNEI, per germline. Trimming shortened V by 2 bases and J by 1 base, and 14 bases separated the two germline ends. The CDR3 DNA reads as TGTGCCAGCAGTGAACCCACCTCCGGGGTTAACTATGGCTACACCTTC. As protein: CASSEPTSGVNYGYTF. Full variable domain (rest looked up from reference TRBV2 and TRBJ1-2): EPEVTQTPSHQVTQMGQEVILRCVPISNHLYFYWYRQILGQKVEFLVSFYNNEISEKSEIFDDQFSVERPDGSNFTLKIRSTKLEDSAMYFCASSEPTSGVNYGYTFGSGTRLTVV.

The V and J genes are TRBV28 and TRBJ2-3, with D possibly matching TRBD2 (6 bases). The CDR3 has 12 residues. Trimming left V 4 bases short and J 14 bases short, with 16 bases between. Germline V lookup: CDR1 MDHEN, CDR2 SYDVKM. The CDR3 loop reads CASSSRLASGYF. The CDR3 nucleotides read TGTGCCAGCAGTTCAAGGCTAGCGAGTGGGTATTTT. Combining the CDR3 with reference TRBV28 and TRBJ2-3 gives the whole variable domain DVKVTQSSRYLVKRTGEKVFLECVQDMDHENMFWYRQDPGLGLRLIYFSYDVKMKEKGDIPEGYSVSREKKERFSLILESASTNQTSMYLCASSSRLASGYFGPGTRLTVL.

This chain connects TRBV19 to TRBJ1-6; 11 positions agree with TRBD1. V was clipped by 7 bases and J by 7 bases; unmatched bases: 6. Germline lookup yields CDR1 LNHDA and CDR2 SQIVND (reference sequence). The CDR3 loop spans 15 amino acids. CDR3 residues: CASKPDRGLNSPLHF. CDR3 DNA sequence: TGTGCCAGTAAGCCGGACAGGGGGCTCAATTCACCCCTCCACTTT.